These 27 T cell receptor beta chains came from one sample sequenced in a study of blood T cell repertoires in COVID-19. Measured with immunoSEQ multiplex PCR; TCRdb has only the in-frame clones, and not every one. The sample lists around 200,000 clones, about 87% occurring once. Source material: peripheral blood. Receptors originate from a man aged 18 to 29 with active or convalescent COVID-19.

About this clone: A junction end diverges from the germline sequence, so it may reflect a read error. CDR3 in amino acids: CASSQRTGELFF. CDR3 coding DNA: TGTGCTAGCAGCCAACGGACCGGGGAGCTGTTTTTT. The chain joins TRBV7-7 to TRBJ2-2, with D unclear. Germline CDR1 is SSHAT and CDR2 is FNYEAQ (reference sequence). The CDR3 extends over 12 amino acids.

V is TRBV27 and J is TRBJ1-6, with a weak D call TRBD1 (5 bases). This CDR3 has 14 residues. From germline, CDR1 is MNHEY and CDR2 SMNVEV (reference sequence). The germline V and J ends were trimmed by 10 bases and 8 bases, with 18 bases remaining between them. The CDR3 nucleotides read TGTGCCACTATGTATCAGGGAGGGGATTCACCCCTCCACTTT. Protein sequence: CATMYQGGDSPLHF.

The gene calls are TRBV2 and TRBJ2-1; TRBD2 matches 12 bases. CDR3 length equals 14 residues. Germline CDR1 is SNHLY and CDR2 is FYNNEI. With 8 bases clipped from V and 8 bases from J, the junction kept 7 bases outside the gene matches. CDR3 nucleotides: TGTGCCAGCCGCAGGACTAGCGGGACCTATGAGCAGTTCTTC. This codes for CASRRTSGTYEQFF.

The chain links TRBV7-9 to TRBJ2-5; tentatively, D is TRBD2 (6 bases). V was clipped by 1 base and J by 1 base, with 13 bases between them. The CDR3 runs to 16 residues. Germline V gene lookup returns CDR1 SEHNR and CDR2 FQNEAQ (reference sequence). For the CDR3, the DNA is TGTGCCAGCAGCTTAGGCTTAGCGGAGATCCAAGAGACCCAGTACTTC. Its translation: CASSLGLAEIQETQYF.

The chain links TRBV9 to TRBJ2-3, with TRBD1 matching 8 bases. The ends lost 0 bases at V and 6 bases at J; junction bases unmatched: 9. Germline assignment: CDR1 SGDLS and CDR2 YYNGEE. CDR3 size: 16 residues. This CDR3 reads CASSVAPQGAGDTQYF. The CDR3 nucleotides read TGTGCCAGCAGCGTAGCTCCCCAGGGGGCTGGTGATACGCAGTATTTT.

CDR3 protein: CASSYSEGAYEQYV. In DNA form, the CDR3 reads TGTGCCAGCAGTTACTCTGAGGGAGCGTACGAGCAGTACGTC. This rearrangement joins TRBV6-5 to TRBJ2-7; D possibly corresponds to TRBD2 (5 bases). Germline values: CDR1 MNHEY, CDR2 SVGAGI. CDR3 length equals 14 residues. Trimming removed 0 bases at V and 4 bases at J, with 10 bases between.

This chain links TRBV6-4 with TRBJ2-2; the match to TRBD1 covers 11 bases. Germline V gene data show CDR1 as MRHNA and CDR2 as SNTAGT. The V segment lost 6 bases and the J segment 6 bases; nucleotides outside the gene matches: 3. The CDR3 consists of 14 residues. CDR3 DNA sequence: TGTGCCAGCAGATCGGGACAGGGGGCCGGGGAGCTGTTTTTT. Its translation is CASRSGQGAGELFF.

The chain is built from TRBV19 and TRBJ1-5; 10 bases match TRBD1. Germline CDR1 and CDR2: LNHDA and SQIVND (reference sequence). Unmatched junction bases numbered 6, after V lost 7 bases and J lost 6 bases. This CDR3 is 14 amino acids long. In DNA, the CDR3 is TGTGCCAGTATGCGGACAGGGGGAGGTCAGCCCCAGCATTTT. Translation: CASMRTGGGQPQHF.

The V call is TRBV3-1 (or the pseudogene TRBV3-2), the J call TRBJ1-1; no clear D gene. The CDR3 is 13 amino acids. Trimming stripped 1 base from V and 4 bases from J, with 7 bases between. Germline values: CDR1 LGHDT, CDR2 YNNKEL (reference sequence). The CDR3 loop reads CASSQVSGTEAFF. The CDR3 DNA is TGTGCCAGCAGCCAAGTATCAGGCACTGAAGCTTTCTTT.

V gene TRBV28 combines with J gene TRBJ2-2; tentative D call: TRBD1 (6 bases). The CDR3 covers 19 residues. The V gene's germline CDR1 is MDHEN and CDR2 SYDVKM. Trimming pared 1 base from V and 0 bases from J, leaving 18 bases between. The CDR3 DNA reads as TGTGCCAGCAGTTTATTCAAGCTTGACAGGACTCCGAACACCGGGGAGCTGTTTTTT. Translation gives CASSLFKLDRTPNTGELFF.

The chain couples TRBV11-2 to TRBJ2-1; 9 positions match TRBD1. The CDR3 consists of 13 residues. CDR1 and CDR2 from the germline V gene are SGHAT and FQNNGV. V was clipped by 2 bases and J by 8 bases; unmatched bases: 1. Written as DNA, the CDR3 is TGTGCCAGCAGCTTATGGACAGGGGATGAGCAGTTCTTC. It translates to CASSLWTGDEQFF. The variable domain in full, completed from reference TRBV11-2 and TRBJ2-1, reads EAGVAQSPRYKIIEKRQSVAFWCNPISGHATLYWYQQILGQGPKLLIQFQNNGVVDDSQLPKDRFSAERLKGVDSTLKIQPAKLEDSAVYLCASSLWTGDEQFFGPGTRLTVL.

This chain uses TRBV3-1 (or the pseudogene TRBV3-2) with TRBJ1-5; 7 positions agree with TRBD1. With V trimmed by 1 base and J by 7 bases, 4 bases remained unmatched. There are 14 residues in the CDR3. Germline V gene data show CDR1 as LGHDT and CDR2 as YNNKEL (reference sequence). CDR3 coding DNA: TGTGCCAGCAGCCAAGGGGTGGGACAGCAGCCCCAGCATTTT. It codes for CASSQGVGQQPQHF.

The V and J genes are TRBV14 and TRBJ1-1; unclear D gene. V lost 8 bases and J lost 1, with 20 bases in between. CDR1 and CDR2 (germline): SGHDN, FVKESK. This CDR3 spans 16 amino acids. The CDR3 DNA reads TGTGCCAGCCTCAAGGGCGGGAACGGGCCGAACACTGAAGCTTTCTTT. Its protein is CASLKGGNGPNTEAFF.

The chain employs TRBV7-9 and TRBJ2-5; TRBD2 matches at 8 bases. The CDR3 is 14 amino acids. The ends lost 5 bases at V and 5 bases at J; junction bases unmatched: 7. Germline V gene data show CDR1 as SEHNR and CDR2 as FQNEAQ (reference sequence). The DNA for the CDR3 is TGTGCCAGCAGCCCACCCCGGGGGGGTGAGACCCAGTACTTC. Its translation is CASSPPRGGETQYF. The full variable domain, completed using reference TRBV7-9 and TRBJ2-5, is DTGVSQNPRHKITKRGQNVTFRCDPISEHNRLYWYRQTLGQGPEFLTYFQNEAQLEKSRLLSDRFSAERPKGSFSTLEIQRTEQGDSAMYLCASSPPRGGETQYFGPGTRLLVL.

This chain connects TRBV7-2 to TRBJ1-2; D not resolved. V lost 1 base and J 1 base, leaving 4 bases between the germline ends. Germline CDR1 and CDR2: SGHTA and FQGNSA. The CDR3 is 13 amino acids. CDR3 sequence: CASSLDSNYGYTF. As DNA, the CDR3 is TGTGCCAGCAGCTTAGACAGTAACTATGGCTACACCTTC.

The J gene is TRBJ1-2, the V gene TRBV5-4; the match to TRBD1 covers 9 bases. The length of the CDR3 is 14 residues. The V gene end was trimmed by 0 bases and the J gene end by 5 bases; junction bases not matched to a gene: 2. Germline-derived CDR1 and CDR2 are SGHNT and YYREEE (reference sequence). The CDR3, as DNA: TGTGCCAGCAGCTTGGGGACAGGGGATTATGGCTACACCTTC. This codes for CASSLGTGDYGYTF.

This clone was detected once. The V gene is TRBV7-9, the J gene TRBJ1-3; 8 bases map to TRBD1. Germline trimming cut 1 base from V and 3 bases from J; bases unmatched to any gene: 2. The CDR3 sequence is 15 residues long. Germline V gene data show CDR1 as SEHNR and CDR2 as FQNEAQ (reference sequence). In DNA form, the CDR3 reads TGTGCCAGCAGCTTAGTTGACAGGGGTGGAAACACCATATATTTT. Protein sequence: CASSLVDRGGNTIYF.

The rearrangement joins TRBV3-1 (or the pseudogene TRBV3-2) to TRBJ1-1; possible D gene TRBD1, 6 bases. The CDR3 loop spans 16 amino acids. V lost 4 bases, J lost 4 bases, and 19 bases lay in between. Germline V gene lookup returns CDR1 LGHDT and CDR2 YNNKEL (reference sequence). The CDR3 bases are TGTGCCAGCAGCCGAAGGGGGAATCAGGGGAGCACTGAAGCTTTCTTT. Its protein product is CASSRRGNQGSTEAFF.

This clone has only a few counts. The V and J genes are TRBV6-1 and TRBJ1-5; 9 bases match TRBD1. Germline values: CDR1 MNHNS, CDR2 SASEGT. The CDR3 is made up of 15 amino acids. The trim removed 2 bases at V and 7 bases at J, leaving 6 bases unmatched. The CDR3: CASSEHRGLGQPQHF. The CDR3 bases are TGTGCCAGCAGTGAACACAGGGGGCTGGGGCAGCCCCAGCATTTT.

This clone was seen a few times. The chain is built from TRBV27 and TRBJ1-3; the D gene is possibly TRBD1 (6 bases). Germline CDR1 reads MNHEY; CDR2 reads SMNVEV (reference sequence). The CDR3 covers 14 residues. V was cut by 9 bases and J by 2 bases, with 14 bases left in between. DNA of the CDR3: TGTGCCAGTTCGTCGTGGGGGCCTGGAAACACCATATATTTT. Its protein product is CASSSWGPGNTIYF.

The genes are TRBV5-1 and TRBJ1-1; tentatively, D is TRBD1 (5 bases). Per the germline V gene, CDR1 is SGHRS and CDR2 is YFSETQ. The CDR3 is 15 residues long. The V and J ends lost 4 bases and 0 bases respectively, with 13 bases between them. CDR3 DNA sequence: TGCGCCAGCAGCAAAATGACAGAACTGAACACTGAAGCTTTCTTT. Translating it yields CASSKMTELNTEAFF.

The gene calls are TRBV19 and TRBJ1-2; 7 bases fit TRBD1. V lost 5 bases and J lost 7; bases outside the gene matches: 16. This CDR3 has 16 residues. Germline-derived CDR1 and CDR2 are LNHDA and SQIVND (reference sequence). In DNA form, the CDR3 reads TGTGCCAGTAGTTTGGGCCGGGACAGACCCTTTGGTGGCTACACCTTC. Protein: CASSLGRDRPFGGYTF.

The rearrangement links TRBV13 to TRBJ2-1, with D uncertain. CDR1 and CDR2 (germline): PRHDT, FYEKMQ (reference sequence). The germline V and J ends were trimmed by 0 bases and 12 bases, with 18 bases remaining between them. CDR3 length: 15 amino acids. CDR3: CASSLGVRQVVRQFF. The CDR3 coding sequence is TGTGCCAGCAGCTTAGGCGTCAGGCAGGTCGTCAGGCAGTTCTTC.

The gene calls are TRBV3-1 (or the pseudogene TRBV3-2) and TRBJ2-7; TRBD2 is a possible D gene (5 bases). The CDR3 extends over 13 amino acids. The V gene's germline CDR1 is LGHDT and CDR2 YNNKEL (reference sequence). V shed 0 bases and J shed 7 bases, with 10 bases lying between them. CDR3 sequence: CASSQDLKREQYF. DNA of the CDR3: TGTGCCAGCAGCCAAGATCTTAAGCGGGAGCAGTACTTC.

This clone has more than one count but fewer than ten. The gene calls are TRBV27 and TRBJ1-2, with D possibly matching TRBD1 (6 bases). The CDR3 spans 15 residues. V was clipped by 3 bases and J by 4 bases, with 15 bases between them. The germline gives CDR1 MNHEY, CDR2 SMNVEV (reference sequence). CDR3 nucleotides: TGTGCCAGCAGTTTTTCCAGGGGAAGTGGCTATGGCTACACCTTC. Its protein product is CASSFSRGSGYGYTF.

The chain uses TRBV7-2 and TRBJ1-6, with 8 bases fitting TRBD1. V was pared by 10 bases and J by 6 bases, with 14 bases of the junction left unmatched. Germline lookup yields CDR1 SGHTA and CDR2 FQGNSA. This CDR3 has 16 amino acids. The CDR3 DNA is TGTGCCACCCAGGGTTACGGGACAGGAGTTAATTCACCCCTCCACTTT. This codes for CATQGYGTGVNSPLHF.

This chain links TRBV7-9 with TRBJ1-2, with D hard to call. Germline CDR1 reads SEHNR; CDR2 reads FQNEAQ (reference sequence). This CDR3 contains 14 residues. Trimming removed 5 bases from V and 2 bases from J, with 12 bases in between. The CDR3 sequence is CASSPLIGNYGYTF. In nucleotides, the CDR3 is TGTGCCAGCAGCCCCTTGATCGGGAACTATGGCTACACCTTC. Together with reference TRBV7-9 and TRBJ1-2, the CDR3 gives the full variable domain: DTGVSQNPRHKITKRGQNVTFRCDPISEHNRLYWYRQTLGQGPEFLTYFQNEAQLEKSRLLSDRFSAERPKGSFSTLEIQRTEQGDSAMYLCASSPLIGNYGYTFGSGTRLTVV.